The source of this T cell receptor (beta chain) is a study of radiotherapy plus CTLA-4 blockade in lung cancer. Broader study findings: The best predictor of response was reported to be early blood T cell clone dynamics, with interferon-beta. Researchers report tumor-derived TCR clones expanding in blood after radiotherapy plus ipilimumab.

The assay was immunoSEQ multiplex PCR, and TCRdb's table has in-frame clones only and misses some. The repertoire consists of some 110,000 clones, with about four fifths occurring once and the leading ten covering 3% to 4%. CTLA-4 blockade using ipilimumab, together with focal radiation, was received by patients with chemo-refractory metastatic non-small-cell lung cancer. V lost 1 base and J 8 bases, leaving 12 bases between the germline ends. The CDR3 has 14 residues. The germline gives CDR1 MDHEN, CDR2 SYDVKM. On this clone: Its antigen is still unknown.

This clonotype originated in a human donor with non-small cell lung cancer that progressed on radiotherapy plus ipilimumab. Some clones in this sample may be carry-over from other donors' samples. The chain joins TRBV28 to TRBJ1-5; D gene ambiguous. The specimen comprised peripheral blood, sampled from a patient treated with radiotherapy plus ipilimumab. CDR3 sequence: CASSLLGRVEPQHF. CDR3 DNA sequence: TGTGCCAGCAGTTTATTGGGTAGGGTGGAGCCCCAGCATTTT.